This T cell receptor (beta chain) derives from a study of regulatory T cells in long-lasting Graves disease. Study-wide results and caveats: Persistent disease preferred TRBV28, TRBJ1-2 and TRBJ2-5; new disease, TRBV20-1 and TRBJ2-1. Clonotypes that were public and shared totalled a few thousand in persistent patients versus 900 to 1,000 in new patients.

Documented time point: newly diagnosed GD, antithyroid drugs for less than 3 months. After RNA was extracted from PBMCs, the TCR library was made from it. The sample holds a few counts of this clonotype. The antigen remains unidentified. Germline V gives CDR1 WSHSY, CDR2 SAAADI. V was cut by 6 bases and J by 3 bases, with 30 bases left in between. The CDR3 runs 19 residues. Relying on iRepertoire HTBI primers and Arm-PCR of CDR3 regions, the team built TCR beta libraries. TCRdb redid the calling of the multiplex PCR reads with MiXCR, one entry per CDR3 protein. The data hold fewer than 450,000 distinct CDR3 sequences, with 15% observed a single time. This sample was shared with a second study, whose subject was T cells in Graves' hyperthyroidism and ophthalmopathy. From that paper: A model using 13 V-J features told ophthalmopathy apart from stable hyperthyroidism. Ophthalmopathy onset followed model prediction by a median roughly 6.5 months.

This sample comprised peripheral blood mononuclear cells (PBMCs), obtained at new diagnosis, from a patient treated with antithyroid drugs. The V gene is TRBV10-2, the J gene TRBJ2-7; tentative D call: TRBD2 (6 bases). The receptor's source is a woman aged 40 to 55 with Graves disease. The DNA for the CDR3 is TGCGCCAGCAGGAAGAACTATCGGACTATCCGCGAAGGGAGCTACGAGCAGTACTTC. Encoded protein: CASRKNYRTIREGSYEQYF.